The source of this T cell receptor beta chain is a study of T-cell reconstitution after alpha-beta-depleted transplantation in children. Construction of the TCRbeta library involved unique molecular identifiers. TCRdb processed the PCR reads anew with MiXCR; each CDR3 protein has one entry. In the table there are about 830,000 distinct CDR3 sequences, approximately 15% of which are singletons. This clonotype was picked up many times. Sequenced here: PBMCs, mostly from graft donor cells, sampled 360 days after TCRalphabeta/CD19-depleted stem cell transplant. The TCR sequence derives from a male patient aged 10 to 17 who had a stem cell transplant for acute lymphoblastic leukemia, so the T cells may come from the graft donor.

DNA of the CDR3: TGTGCCAGCAGTGAATTCTCCTACAATGAGCAGTTCTTC. It yields the protein CASSEFSYNEQFF. The chain couples TRBV6-1 to TRBJ2-1, with D unresolved. Per the germline V gene, CDR1 is MNHNS and CDR2 is SASEGT. The CDR3 length is 13 residues. V was pared by 2 bases and J by 0 bases, with 2 bases between.